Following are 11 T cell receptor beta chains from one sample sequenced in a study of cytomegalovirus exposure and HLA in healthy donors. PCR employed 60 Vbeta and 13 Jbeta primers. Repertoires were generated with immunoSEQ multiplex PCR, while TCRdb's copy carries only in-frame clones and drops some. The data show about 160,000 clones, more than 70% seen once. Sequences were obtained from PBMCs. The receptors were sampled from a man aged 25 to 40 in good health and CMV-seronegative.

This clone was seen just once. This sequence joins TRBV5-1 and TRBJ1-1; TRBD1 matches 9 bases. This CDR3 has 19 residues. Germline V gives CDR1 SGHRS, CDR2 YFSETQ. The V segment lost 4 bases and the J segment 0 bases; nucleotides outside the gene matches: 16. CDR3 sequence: CASSPNGVLQGALNTEAFF. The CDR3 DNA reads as TGCGCCAGCAGCCCCAACGGAGTCCTACAGGGGGCCCTGAACACTGAAGCTTTCTTT.

The CDR3 nucleotides read TGTGCCAGCAGCCCCTCGACAGGGTGGGACACTGAAGCTTTCTTT. Residues: CASSPSTGWDTEAFF. This chain connects TRBV7-2 to TRBJ1-1; 7 nucleotides agree with TRBD1. The CDR3 spans 15 residues. V lost 5 bases and J lost 3; bases outside the gene matches: 9. The germline V gene encodes CDR1 SGHTA and CDR2 FQGNSA.

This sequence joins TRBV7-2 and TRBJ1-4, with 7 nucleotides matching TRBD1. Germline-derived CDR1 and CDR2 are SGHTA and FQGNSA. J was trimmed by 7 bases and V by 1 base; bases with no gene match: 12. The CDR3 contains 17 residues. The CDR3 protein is CASSLGGQPGLGEKLFF. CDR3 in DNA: TGTGCCAGCAGCTTAGGGGGACAGCCCGGGTTGGGTGAAAAACTGTTTTTT.

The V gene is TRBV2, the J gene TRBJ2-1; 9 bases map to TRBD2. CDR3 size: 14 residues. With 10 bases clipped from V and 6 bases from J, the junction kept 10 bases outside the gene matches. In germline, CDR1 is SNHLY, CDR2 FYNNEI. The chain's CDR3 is CANKPGLASNEQFF. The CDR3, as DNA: TGTGCCAATAAACCGGGACTAGCAAGCAATGAGCAGTTCTTC.

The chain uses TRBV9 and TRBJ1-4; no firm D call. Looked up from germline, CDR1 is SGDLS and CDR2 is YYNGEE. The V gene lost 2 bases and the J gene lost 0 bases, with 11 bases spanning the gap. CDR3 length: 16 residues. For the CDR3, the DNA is TGTGCCAGCAGCGTCTCCCACGGGGCAACTAATGAAAAACTGTTTTTT. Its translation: CASSVSHGATNEKLFF.

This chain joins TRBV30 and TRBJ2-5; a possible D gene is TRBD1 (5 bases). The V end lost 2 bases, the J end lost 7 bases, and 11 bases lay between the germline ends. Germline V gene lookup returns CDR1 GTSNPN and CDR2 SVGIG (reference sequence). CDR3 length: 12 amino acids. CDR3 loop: CAWSRSGWTQYF. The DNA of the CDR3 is TGTGCCTGGAGTCGCTCAGGGTGGACCCAGTACTTC.

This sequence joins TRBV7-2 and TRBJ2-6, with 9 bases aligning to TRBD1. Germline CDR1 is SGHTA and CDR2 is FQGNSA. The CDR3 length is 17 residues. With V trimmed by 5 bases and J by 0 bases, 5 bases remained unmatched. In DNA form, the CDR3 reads TGTGCCAGCAGCCCGGGACAGGGACGCTCTGGGGCCAACGTCCTGACTTTC. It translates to CASSPGQGRSGANVLTF. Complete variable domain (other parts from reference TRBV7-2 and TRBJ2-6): GAGVSQSPSNKVTEKGKDVELRCDPISGHTALYWYRQSLGQGLEFLIYFQGNSAPDKSGLPSDRFSAERTGGSVSTLTIQRTQQEDSAVYLCASSPGQGRSGANVLTFGAGSRLTVL.

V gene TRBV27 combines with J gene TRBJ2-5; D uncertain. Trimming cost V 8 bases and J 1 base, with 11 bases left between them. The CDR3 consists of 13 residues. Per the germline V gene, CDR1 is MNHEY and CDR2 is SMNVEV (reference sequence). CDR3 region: CASRSPSQETQYF. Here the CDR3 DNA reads TGTGCCAGCCGTTCCCCGTCCCAAGAGACCCAGTACTTC.

In nucleotides, the CDR3 is TGTGCCAGCAGCCCCGGGGGCCTAGCGGGAGGGGCGGAGACCCAGTACTTC. As protein: CASSPGGLAGGAETQYF. J is TRBJ2-5 and V is TRBV11-3; 12 bases agree with TRBD2. This CDR3 is built from 17 residues. V lost 5 bases and J lost 5; bases outside the gene matches: 12. Germline CDR1 reads SGHNT; CDR2 reads YENEEA.

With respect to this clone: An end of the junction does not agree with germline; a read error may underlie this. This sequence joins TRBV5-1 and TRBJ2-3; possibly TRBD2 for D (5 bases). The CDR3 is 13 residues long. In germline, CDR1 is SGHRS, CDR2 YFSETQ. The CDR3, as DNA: TGCGCCAGCAGGTTGGAGAGGGCAGATACGCAGTATTTT. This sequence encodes CASRLERADTQYF.

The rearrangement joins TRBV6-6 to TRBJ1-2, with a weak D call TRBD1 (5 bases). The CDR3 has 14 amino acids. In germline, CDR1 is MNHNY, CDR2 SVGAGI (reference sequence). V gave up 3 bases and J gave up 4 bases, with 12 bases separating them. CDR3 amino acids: CASSYTTAPYGYTF. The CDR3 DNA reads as TGTGCCAGCAGTTATACGACAGCGCCCTATGGCTACACCTTC.